The 8 T cell receptor beta chains given below trace back to one sample, sequenced in a study of T cell responses to AZD1222 COVID-19 vaccine. The repertoire was sequenced with immunoSEQ multiplex PCR; TCRdb's copy has only in-frame clones and lacks some. The sample has 90,000 to 120,000 clones; about 90% are singletons. The sequences come from peripheral blood, collected 28 days after the second AZD1222 dose. The receptors shown here come from an adult who received the AZD1222 COVID-19 vaccine.

This chain joins TRBV2 and TRBJ2-1; TRBD2 aligns across 10 bases. The germline CDR1 and CDR2 sequences are SNHLY and FYNNEI. Trimming took 3 bases from V and 10 from J; bases not matched to a gene: 9. CDR3 length equals 15 residues. CDR3 nucleotide sequence: TGTGCCAGCAGTGAGTTAAGCGGGGGGGCACTAGAGCAGTTCTTC. This gives the protein CASSELSGGALEQFF.

This clone was seen once. The genes are TRBV28 and TRBJ2-4, with 9 bases aligning to TRBD2. With 4 bases clipped from V and 2 bases from J, the junction kept 6 bases outside the gene matches. From germline, CDR1 is MDHEN and CDR2 SYDVKM. The CDR3 is 16 residues long. CDR3 nucleotide sequence: TGTGCCAGCAGTTCCCCGACTAGCGGTTCCAAAAACATTCAGTACTTC. Translating gives CASSSPTSGSKNIQYF.

This chain joins TRBV9 and TRBJ2-1; TRBD1 agrees at 9 bases. Per the germline V gene, CDR1 is SGDLS and CDR2 is YYNGEE. The CDR3 is 15 amino acids. The V segment lost 4 bases and the J segment 4 bases; nucleotides outside the gene matches: 6. CDR3 sequence: CASSPHGTGYNEQFF. CDR3 bases: TGTGCCAGCAGCCCACATGGGACAGGGTACAATGAGCAGTTCTTC.

The chain has TRBV5-6 and TRBJ1-2, with a tentative D call TRBD1 (6 bases). Germline V gene lookup returns CDR1 SGHDT and CDR2 YYEEEE. Between the trimmed V and J ends, which lost 5 bases and 1 base, there was a span of 18 bases. This CDR3 region has 16 residues. CDR3 protein: CASRDLNRAINYGYTF. Written as DNA, the CDR3 is TGTGCCAGCAGGGATCTGAACAGGGCGATTAACTATGGCTACACCTTC.

V is TRBV7-8 and J is TRBJ1-1, with D hard to call. Germline CDR1 and CDR2: SGHVS and FQNEAQ. The CDR3 loop spans 12 amino acids. Between the trimmed V and J ends, which lost 1 base and 7 bases, there was a span of 7 bases. The CDR3 here is CASSLEGLEAFF. CDR3 nucleotides: TGTGCCAGCAGCTTAGAGGGTCTTGAAGCTTTCTTT.

This clone came up once. J is TRBJ1-1 and V is TRBV5-4, with 8 bases identical to TRBD1. This CDR3 comprises 14 residues. V lost 0 bases and J lost 10; bases outside the gene matches: 8. Germline CDR1 SGHNT, CDR2 YYREEE (reference sequence). Here the CDR3 DNA reads TGTGCCAGCAGCTTGGGTCAGGGGGCATCGCGAGCTTTCTTT. It codes for CASSLGQGASRAFF. Using reference TRBV5-4 and TRBJ1-1 for the parts outside the CDR3, the full variable domain is ETGVTQSPTHLIKTRGQQVTLRCSSQSGHNTVSWYQQALGQGPQFIFQYYREEENGRGNFPPRFSGLQFPNYSSELNVNALELDDSALYLCASSLGQGASRAFFGQGTRLTVV.

This clone showed up just once. The genes are TRBV27 and TRBJ2-7; D is possibly TRBD1 or TRBD2 (6 bases each). The CDR3 has 15 residues. V was cut by 6 bases and J by 4 bases, with 19 bases left in between. Germline CDR1 and CDR2: MNHEY and SMNVEV (reference sequence). The CDR3 bases are TGTGCCAGCAGCCCCGAGGGGGGAACTAGGTACGAGCAGTACTTC. This codes for CASSPEGGTRYEQYF.

V gene TRBV5-6 combines with J gene TRBJ1-2; D might be TRBD1 (5 bases). V dropped 2 bases and J dropped 8 bases, with 16 bases sitting between them. CDR1 is SGHDT and CDR2 is YYEEEE in the germline V gene. This CDR3 has 14 residues. The CDR3 loop is CASSFTRQGDGYTF. CDR3 DNA sequence: TGTGCCAGCAGCTTCACCCGGCAGGGTGACGGCTACACCTTC. Drawing the rest from reference TRBV5-6 and TRBJ1-2, the complete variable domain is DAGVTQSPTHLIKTRGQQVTLRCSPKSGHDTVSWYQQALGQGPQFIFQYYEEEERQRGNFPDRFSGHQFPNYSSELNVNALLLGDSALYLCASSFTRQGDGYTFGSGTRLTVV.